The 23 T cell receptor beta chains below all came from one sample that was sequenced in a study of control samples from healthy donors and cancer patients. Only in-frame clones appear in the TCRdb table, and some are missing; sequencing was by immunoSEQ multiplex PCR. The sample spans about 210,000 clones; the ten largest clones claim 2.2%. The sample comprised blood. These receptor sequences come from a woman aged 25 to 39 in good health.

This chain connects TRBV29-1 to TRBJ2-3; the match to TRBD2 covers 9 bases. The CDR3 runs 16 residues. Germline CDR1 reads SQVTM; CDR2 reads ANQGSEA. V was clipped by 6 bases and J by 1 base; unmatched bases: 11. The CDR3 protein is CSVTGGSGGRTDTQYF. The CDR3 DNA is TGCAGCGTGACTGGGGGTAGCGGGGGACGCACAGATACGCAGTATTTT.

This sequence joins TRBV4-1 and TRBJ1-1, with D possibly TRBD1 on 5 matching bases. V shed 0 bases and J shed 6 bases, with 8 bases lying between them. In germline, CDR1 is MGHRA, CDR2 YSYEKL. The CDR3 is 13 residues long. In nucleotides, the CDR3 is TGCGCCAGCAGCCAAGAGTGGGGGGCTGAAGCTTTCTTT. Protein sequence: CASSQEWGAEAFF.

This chain connects TRBV30 to TRBJ1-4, with D hard to call. CDR1 GTSNPN and CDR2 SVGIG come from the germline V gene (reference sequence). There are 13 residues in the CDR3. V was clipped by 1 base and J by 5 bases, with 8 bases between them. In DNA, the CDR3 is TGTGCCTGGAGTGGGGGTCCAAATGAAAAACTGTTTTTT. It translates to CAWSGGPNEKLFF.

V gene TRBV28 combines with J gene TRBJ1-5; unclear D gene. V lost 6 bases, J lost 0 bases, and 18 bases lay in between. Germline V gene lookup returns CDR1 MDHEN and CDR2 SYDVKM. The CDR3 is 17 amino acids. Here the CDR3 DNA reads TGTGCCAGCAGCAGAAGTTGGACGCAACATAGCAATCAGCCCCAGCATTTT. Protein product: CASSRSWTQHSNQPQHF.

J is TRBJ1-2 and V is TRBV2; 11 bases are shared with TRBD1. Germline CDR1 and CDR2: SNHLY and FYNNEI. The J segment lost 4 bases and the V segment lost 8 bases, leaving 9 bases of the junction unmatched. This CDR3 comprises 15 residues. This CDR3 is CASGQGAGYGYGYTF. The CDR3 DNA reads as TGTGCCAGCGGACAGGGGGCAGGATACGGCTATGGCTACACCTTC.

The gene calls are TRBV28 and TRBJ1-2; no firm D call. Per germline, CDR1 MDHEN and CDR2 SYDVKM. Trimming cost V 8 bases and J 7 bases, with 20 bases left between them. CDR3 length: 14 residues. The DNA of the CDR3 is TGTGCCAGCGTTGGTTTTGCAGGAGGAGGTGGCTACACCTTC. Its translation: CASVGFAGGGGYTF.

V gene TRBV3-1 (or the pseudogene TRBV3-2) combines with J gene TRBJ2-1; 7 bases line up with TRBD2. V lost 4 bases and J lost 7; bases outside the gene matches: 1. Looked up from germline, CDR1 is LGHDT and CDR2 is YNNKEL (reference sequence). This CDR3 is 12 amino acids long. The chain's CDR3 is CASSRGGNEQFF. For the CDR3, the DNA is TGTGCCAGCAGCCGGGGGGGGAATGAGCAGTTCTTC.

The chain uses TRBV14 and TRBJ2-1; 7 bases are shared with TRBD1. There are 15 residues in the CDR3. The germline CDR1 and CDR2 sequences are SGHDN and FVKESK. Unmatched junction bases numbered 4, after V lost 2 bases and J lost 3 bases. CDR3 coding DNA: TGTGCCAGCAGCCAACACCGGGACAGCTACAATGAGCAGTTCTTC. Residues: CASSQHRDSYNEQFF.

The chain recombines TRBV5-1 with TRBJ1-2; D may be TRBD1 (6 bases). Germline loops: CDR1 SGHRS, CDR2 YFSETQ. The CDR3 covers 15 residues. V dropped 2 bases and J dropped 1 base, with 12 bases sitting between them. This chain's CDR3 is CASSFVAGDNYGYTF. DNA of the CDR3: TGCGCCAGCAGCTTCGTGGCAGGGGATAACTATGGCTACACCTTC.

This chain connects TRBV6-7 to TRBJ1-4; TRBD1 might be the D (5 bases). TRBV6-7 is flagged as an ORF with uncertain function. This CDR3 has 19 amino acids. V was shortened by 6 bases and J by 0 bases, with 23 bases between the two germline ends. CDR3 coding DNA: TGTGCCAGCAGCCTCATGGGAGGGGCGCCCCGGGCAACTAATGAAAAACTGTTTTTT. Its protein is CASSLMGGAPRATNEKLFF.

This chain links TRBV28 with TRBJ1-5, with D possibly being TRBD1 (6 bases). Germline CDR1 MDHEN, CDR2 SYDVKM. This CDR3 is built from 19 residues. V was clipped by 3 bases and J by 1 base, with 22 bases between them. CDR3 sequence: CASSFFWVTGRMSNQPQHF. The CDR3 DNA is TGTGCCAGCAGTTTCTTTTGGGTGACAGGTCGTATGAGCAATCAGCCCCAGCATTTT.

The rearrangement links TRBV2 to TRBJ2-3; 7 bases agree with TRBD2. Losses at the gene ends were 0 bases for V and 5 bases for J; bases not matched to a gene: 2. Germline loops: CDR1 SNHLY, CDR2 FYNNEI. The CDR3 covers 14 residues. CDR3 protein: CASSEAGRGDTQYF. In nucleotides, the CDR3 is TGTGCCAGCAGTGAAGCGGGGAGGGGAGATACGCAGTATTTT.

The chain is built from TRBV4-1 and TRBJ2-7; the D is unclear. V was shortened by 1 base and J by 2 bases, with 3 bases between the two germline ends. The germline CDR1 and CDR2 sequences are MGHRA and YSYEKL. This CDR3 contains 12 residues. This chain's CDR3 is CASSQVPYEQYF. The CDR3 region has the DNA TGCGCCAGCAGCCAAGTTCCCTACGAGCAGTACTTC.

The chain combines TRBV19 with TRBJ1-6; the D gene is possibly TRBD1 (5 bases). Germline CDR1 is LNHDA and CDR2 is SQIVND (reference sequence). The CDR3 spans 14 residues. Trimming pared 5 bases from V and 10 bases from J, leaving 15 bases between. CDR3 DNA: TGTGCCAGTAGTGATCGCCAGGGAGGATCACCCCTCCACTTT. It is translated as CASSDRQGGSPLHF.

The chain joins TRBV24-1 to TRBJ2-7; 9 bases fit TRBD1. Trimming took 7 bases from V and 0 from J; bases not matched to a gene: 24. This CDR3 region has 21 residues. Germline CDR1 is KGHDR and CDR2 is SFDVKD. CDR3: CATRYLWDRESLFGGSYEQYF. In nucleotides, the CDR3 is TGTGCCACCAGATATTTATGGGACAGGGAGTCACTCTTTGGGGGCTCCTACGAGCAGTACTTC.

This chain links TRBV28 with TRBJ2-3; no reliable D call. Trimming left V 7 bases short and J 4 bases short, with 6 bases between. There are 11 residues in the CDR3. Germline V gene lookup returns CDR1 MDHEN and CDR2 SYDVKM. The chain's CDR3 is CASTNSDTQYF. CDR3 coding DNA: TGTGCCAGCACGAACTCAGATACGCAGTATTTT.

The rearrangement uses TRBV25-1 and TRBJ1-2, with D unresolved. Trimming pared 2 bases from V and 2 bases from J, leaving 6 bases between. CDR1 is MGHDK and CDR2 is SYGVNS in the germline V gene. The CDR3 length is 13 residues. This CDR3 is CASSEAGNYGYTF. The CDR3 DNA is TGTGCCAGCAGTGAAGCAGGAAACTATGGCTACACCTTC.

CDR3 DNA: TGTGCCAGCAGCTTGCAGCTTGAAGAGACCCAGTACTTC. Translated, it gives CASSLQLEETQYF. V is TRBV5-4 and J is TRBJ2-5; D gene uncertain. The CDR3 has 13 amino acids. The V and J ends lost 1 base and 3 bases respectively, with 7 bases between them. The germline V gene encodes CDR1 SGHNT and CDR2 YYREEE (reference sequence).

V gene TRBV7-2 combines with J gene TRBJ2-7; the D is unclear. The CDR3 extends over 12 amino acids. CDR1 and CDR2 (germline): SGHTA, FQGNSA. V was clipped by 4 bases and J by 10 bases, with 14 bases between them. Here the CDR3 DNA reads TGTGCCAGCAGCTCCCGGCAAAAGATCCAGTACTTC. Protein product: CASSSRQKIQYF.

The chain recombines TRBV12-3 or TRBV12-4 with TRBJ2-5; TRBD1 agrees at 9 bases. V shed 5 bases and J 4 bases; nucleotides not matched to a gene: 2. This CDR3 spans 13 amino acids. The DNA of the CDR3 is TGTGCCAGCAGTACAGGGGGCGCAGAGACCCAGTACTTC. Translated, it gives CASSTGGAETQYF.

The rearrangement joins TRBV7-2 to TRBJ2-7; possible D gene TRBD1, 6 bases. There are 17 residues in the CDR3. The germline CDR1 and CDR2 sequences are SGHTA and FQGNSA. Trimming cost V 3 bases and J 1 base, with 19 bases left between them. CDR3 nucleotides: TGTGCCAGCAGCTTGATTTTCTCAGGGGCAGGTTCCTACGAGCAGTACTTC. Translation gives CASSLIFSGAGSYEQYF. Looking up the rest from reference TRBV7-2 and TRBJ2-7 gives the full variable domain: GAGVSQSPSNKVTEKGKDVELRCDPISGHTALYWYRQSLGQGLEFLIYFQGNSAPDKSGLPSDRFSAERTGGSVSTLTIQRTQQEDSAVYLCASSLIFSGAGSYEQYFGPGTRLTVT.

The chain joins TRBV30 to TRBJ2-7; TRBD2 might be the D (6 bases). From germline, CDR1 is GTSNPN and CDR2 SVGIG (reference sequence). The CDR3 length is 14 residues. V lost 0 bases and J 6 bases, leaving 15 bases between the germline ends. CDR3 DNA: TGTGCCTGGAGTGTCAACGCGGGGTCCAGCGAGCAGTACTTC. This codes for CAWSVNAGSSEQYF.

The V gene is TRBV9, the J gene TRBJ2-5; a possible D gene is TRBD2 (6 bases). Germline V lookup: CDR1 SGDLS, CDR2 YYNGEE. V lost 0 bases and J 8 bases, leaving 11 bases between the germline ends. The CDR3 consists of 13 residues. Written as DNA, the CDR3 is TGTGCCAGCAGCGTAGAGGCGGGGCCAACCCAGTACTTC. It is translated as CASSVEAGPTQYF.